There are a few counts of the clone carrying this T cell receptor beta chain. Antigen: not known. The data derive from a study of T cell repertoires in cytomegalovirus infection. Study-level information: It can be stated that public TCR beta signatures indicated CMV infection as well as a matching HLA type.

Deletions cut 2 bases from V and 7 bases from J, with 6 bases between. Germline V lookup: CDR1 SGHTA, CDR2 FQGNSA. This CDR3 spans 13 amino acids. TCRdb reprocessed the reads via MiXCR and lists one record per CDR3 protein. The repertoire consists of some 500,000 distinct CDR3 sequences, with almost 40% occurring once and the leading ten covering about 48%. General study points: The ex vivo response was dominated by HLA-C-restricted CMV-specific TCR beta clonotypes.

The V call is TRBV7-2, the J call TRBJ1-6, with D unresolved. Sequences were derived from cultured PBMCs, sampled from culture after CMV antigen stimulation. The sequence came from a human donor in good health (CMV status not recorded). Some clones in this sample may be carry-over from other donors' samples. The DNA of the CDR3 is TGTGCCAGCAGCTTACTTGACAATTCACCCCTCCACTTT. Its translation: CASSLLDNSPLHF.